In this sample, the clone carrying this T cell receptor (beta chain) turned up many times. The CDR3 loop spans 13 amino acids. V gave up 8 bases and J gave up 0 bases, with 5 bases separating them. These data belong to a study of blood T cell repertoires in COVID-19. Background on the study: COVID-19 samples collected from the United States, Italy and Spain covered acute and convalescent phases.

The method was immunoSEQ multiplex PCR; TCRdb's version includes in-frame clones alone and lacks a portion of them. The repertoire holds 95,000 to 150,000 clones, with 65% to 85% as singletons. The receptor was derived from a woman aged 65 to 85 with acute or convalescent COVID-19. The chain couples TRBV12-3 or TRBV12-4 to TRBJ2-6, with D hard to call. Sample: peripheral blood. Here the CDR3 reads CASGNSGANVLTF. The DNA of the CDR3 is TGTGCCAGCGGCAACTCTGGGGCCAACGTCCTGACTTTC.